The present T cell receptor (beta chain) was sequenced within a study of T-cell reconstitution after alpha-beta-depleted transplantation in children. TCRbeta library construction was performed incorporating unique molecular identifiers. TCRdb reprocessed the PCR reads with MiXCR, giving one entry per CDR3 protein. Of a few hundred thousand distinct CDR3 sequences in the sample, approximately 9.5% were seen once. This clonotype has at least ten counts. Trimming cost V 7 bases and J 4 bases; bases outside gene matches: 15. This CDR3 is built from 16 residues. The germline V gene has CDR1 LNHDA and CDR2 SQIVND (reference sequence).

The receptor comes from a human donor who donated a stem cell graft to a child with acute lymphoblastic leukemia. The input for sequencing was PBMCs from the stem cell graft donor, taken from the stem cell graft. The chain links TRBV19 to TRBJ1-1; 7 nucleotides agree with TRBD1. The CDR3 sequence is CASTLFEQGPRTEAFF. CDR3 in DNA: TGTGCCAGTACCCTATTTGAACAGGGGCCCCGCACTGAAGCTTTCTTT.